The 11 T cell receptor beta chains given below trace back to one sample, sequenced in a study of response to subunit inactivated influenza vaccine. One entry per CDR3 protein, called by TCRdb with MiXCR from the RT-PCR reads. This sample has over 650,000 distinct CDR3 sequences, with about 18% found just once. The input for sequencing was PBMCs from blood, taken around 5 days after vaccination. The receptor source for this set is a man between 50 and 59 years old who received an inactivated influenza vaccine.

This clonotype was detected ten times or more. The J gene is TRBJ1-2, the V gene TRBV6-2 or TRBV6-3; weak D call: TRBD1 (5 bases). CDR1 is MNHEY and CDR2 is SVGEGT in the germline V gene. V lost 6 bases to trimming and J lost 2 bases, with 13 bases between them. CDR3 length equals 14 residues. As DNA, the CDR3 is TGTGCCAGCAGCAAGGGACCCGTGAACTATGGCTACACCTTC. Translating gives CASSKGPVNYGYTF.

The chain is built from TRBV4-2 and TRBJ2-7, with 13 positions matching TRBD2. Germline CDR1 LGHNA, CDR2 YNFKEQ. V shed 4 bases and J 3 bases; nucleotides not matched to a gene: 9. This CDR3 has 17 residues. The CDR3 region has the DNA TGTGCCAGCAGCCCCCTAGGGACTAGCGGGACGCTCTACGAGCAGTACTTC. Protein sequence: CASSPLGTSGTLYEQYF.

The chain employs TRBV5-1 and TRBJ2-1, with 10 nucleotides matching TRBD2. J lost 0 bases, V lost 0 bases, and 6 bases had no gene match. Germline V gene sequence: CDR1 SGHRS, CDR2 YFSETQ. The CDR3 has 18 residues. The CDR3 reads CASSLEVLAGGSYNEQFF. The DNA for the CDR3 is TGCGCCAGCAGCTTGGAAGTCTTAGCGGGGGGCTCCTACAATGAGCAGTTCTTC. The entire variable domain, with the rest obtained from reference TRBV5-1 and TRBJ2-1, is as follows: KAGVTQTPRYLIKTRGQQVTLSCSPISGHRSVSWYQQTPGQGLQFLFEYFSETQRNKGNFPGRFSGRQFSNSRSEMNVSTLELGDSALYLCASSLEVLAGGSYNEQFFGPGTRLTVL.

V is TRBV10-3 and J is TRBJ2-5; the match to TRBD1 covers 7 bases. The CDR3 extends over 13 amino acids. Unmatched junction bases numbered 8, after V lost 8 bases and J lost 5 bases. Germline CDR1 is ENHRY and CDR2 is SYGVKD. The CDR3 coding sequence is TGTGCCATCTCCCAGGGGGTAGGGGAGACCCAGTACTTC. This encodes CAISQGVGETQYF.

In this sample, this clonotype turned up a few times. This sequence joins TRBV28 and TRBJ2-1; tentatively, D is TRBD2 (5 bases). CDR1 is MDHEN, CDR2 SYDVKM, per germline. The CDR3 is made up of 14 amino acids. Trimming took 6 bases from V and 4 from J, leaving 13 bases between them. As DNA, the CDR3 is TGTGCCAGCAGACCATGGCGGGTTTACAATGAGCAGTTCTTC. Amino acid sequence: CASRPWRVYNEQFF.

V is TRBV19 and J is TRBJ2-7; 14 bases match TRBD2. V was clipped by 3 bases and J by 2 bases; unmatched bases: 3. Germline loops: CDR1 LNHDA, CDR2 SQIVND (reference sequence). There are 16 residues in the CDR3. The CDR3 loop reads CASSMGLAGEPYEQYF. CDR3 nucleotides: TGTGCCAGTAGTATGGGACTAGCGGGGGAACCCTACGAGCAGTACTTC.

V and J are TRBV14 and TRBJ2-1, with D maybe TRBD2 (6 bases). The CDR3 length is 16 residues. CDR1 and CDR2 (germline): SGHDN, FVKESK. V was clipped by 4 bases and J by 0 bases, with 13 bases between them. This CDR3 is CASSRIPGSSYNEQFF. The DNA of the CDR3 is TGTGCCAGCAGCCGGATTCCCGGGAGCTCCTACAATGAGCAGTTCTTC.

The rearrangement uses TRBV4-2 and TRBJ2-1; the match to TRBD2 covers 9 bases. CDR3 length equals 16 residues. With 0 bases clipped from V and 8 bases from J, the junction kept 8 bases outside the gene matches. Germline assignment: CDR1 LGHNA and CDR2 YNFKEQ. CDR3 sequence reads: CASSQERGGLVDEQFF. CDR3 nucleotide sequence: TGTGCCAGCAGCCAAGAGCGGGGGGGCTTAGTCGATGAGCAGTTCTTC.

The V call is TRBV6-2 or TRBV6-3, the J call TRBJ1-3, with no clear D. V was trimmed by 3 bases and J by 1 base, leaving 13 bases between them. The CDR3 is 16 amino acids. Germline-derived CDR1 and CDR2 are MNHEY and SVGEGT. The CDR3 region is CASSYRRAASGNTIYF. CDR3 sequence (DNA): TGTGCCAGCAGTTATCGACGGGCTGCTTCTGGAAACACCATATATTTT.

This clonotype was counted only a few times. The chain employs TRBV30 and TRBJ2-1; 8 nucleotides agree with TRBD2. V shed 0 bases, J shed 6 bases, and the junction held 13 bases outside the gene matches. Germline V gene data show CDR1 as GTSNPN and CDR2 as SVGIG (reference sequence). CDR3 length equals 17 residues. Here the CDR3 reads CAWSVVSGTRMFNEQFF. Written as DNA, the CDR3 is TGTGCCTGGAGTGTGGTATCTGGGACTAGGATGTTCAATGAGCAGTTCTTC.

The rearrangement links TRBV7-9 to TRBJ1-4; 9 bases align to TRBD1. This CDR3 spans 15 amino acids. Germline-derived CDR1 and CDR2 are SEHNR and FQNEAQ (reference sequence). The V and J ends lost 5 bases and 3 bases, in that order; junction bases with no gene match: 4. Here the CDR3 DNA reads TGTGCCAGCAGCCCACAGGGGGCGGCTAATGAAAAACTGTTTTTT. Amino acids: CASSPQGAANEKLFF.